The 31 T cell receptor beta chains below were found in one sample sequenced in a study of CD8 T cells in ankylosing spondylitis. Study-level findings and limits: A TCR beta motif of several highly homologous variants seemed to mark ankylosing spondylitis blood.

MiXCR was run by TCRdb on the 5' RACE reads, yielding one entry per CDR3 protein. Seen here are around 890,000 distinct CDR3 sequences, 12% observed once, and the top ten hold just over 0.5%. Their antigens remain unidentified. The specimen was blood, either unsorted or a sorted T cell fraction (not recorded which). The receptors originated from a male donor with ankylosing spondylitis.

This clonotype has ten or more counts. J is TRBJ2-3 and V is TRBV5-1; D is ambiguous. The V end lost 5 bases, the J end lost 1 base, and 11 bases lay between the germline ends. Germline V gene lookup returns CDR1 SGHRS and CDR2 YFSETQ. The CDR3 is 14 residues long. The CDR3 nucleotides read TGCGCCAGCAGACCGGACGGAGGCACAGATACGCAGTATTTT. It codes for CASRPDGGTDTQYF.

As to this clonotype: A much larger clonotype is one base distant, so this may be a read error. V usage is TRBV20-1 and J usage is TRBJ2-7; 10 bases line up with TRBD1. The V and J ends lost 0 bases and 3 bases, in that order; junction bases with no gene match: 14. The germline V gene encodes CDR1 DFQATT and CDR2 SNEGSKA (reference sequence). The CDR3 loop spans 18 amino acids. The CDR3 sequence: CSARDHSGGDRGFYEQYF. DNA of the CDR3: TGCAGTGCTAGAGATCATTCGGGTGGGGACAGGGGATTCTACGAGCAGTACTTC.

The CDR3 nucleotides read TGCGCCAGCAGCTTGGTACCGGGTCCTGAAGCTTTCTTT. Encoded protein: CASSLVPGPEAFF. The J gene is TRBJ1-1, the V gene TRBV5-1, with no clear D. Per germline, CDR1 SGHRS and CDR2 YFSETQ. Trimming shortened V by 0 bases and J by 6 bases, and 9 bases separated the two germline ends. The length of the CDR3 is 13 residues.

This clonotype was seen many times. V and J are TRBV20-1 and TRBJ2-4; the D gene is possibly TRBD2 (5 bases). CDR3 size: 14 residues. Germline V lookup: CDR1 DFQATT, CDR2 SNEGSKA (reference sequence). V was shortened by 3 bases and J by 0 bases, with 9 bases between the two germline ends. The CDR3 loop is CSAREGLAKNIQYF. Written as DNA, the CDR3 is TGCAGTGCTAGGGAAGGACTAGCCAAAAACATTCAGTACTTC.

This clonotype occurred a few times. The chain links TRBV20-1 to TRBJ2-2, with 7 bases aligning to TRBD2. CDR1 DFQATT and CDR2 SNEGSKA come from the germline V gene (reference sequence). The CDR3 sequence is 17 residues long. V trimming: 0 bases; J trimming: 7 bases; junction bases outside the gene matches: 14. The CDR3 region is CSARERVTGGRFGELFF. The DNA for the CDR3 is TGCAGTGCTAGAGAAAGGGTAACGGGAGGCCGGTTCGGGGAGCTGTTTTTT.

This clonotype showed up just a few times. V usage is TRBV7-3 and J usage is TRBJ2-3; TRBD2 matches at 13 bases. Germline V gene lookup returns CDR1 SGHTA and CDR2 FQGTGA. This CDR3 contains 18 residues. J lost 0 bases, V lost 5 bases, and 8 bases had no gene match. The CDR3 region is CASSHKGLAGISTDTQYF. For the CDR3, the DNA is TGTGCCAGCAGCCACAAGGGACTAGCGGGGATTAGCACAGATACGCAGTATTTT.

This clonotype showed up just a few times. The V gene is TRBV28, the J gene TRBJ1-4; TRBD1 is a possible D gene (5 bases). Germline CDR1 and CDR2: MDHEN and SYDVKM. The CDR3 spans 14 residues. V dropped 8 bases and J dropped 8 bases, with 18 bases sitting between them. In DNA, the CDR3 is TGTGCCAGCGGGGTTTCGAGGGGCGGAGAAAAACTGTTTTTT. It yields the protein CASGVSRGGEKLFF.

This sequence joins TRBV20-1 and TRBJ2-7; possibly TRBD2 for D (7 bases). Trimming cost V 3 bases and J 6 bases, with 18 bases left between them. Germline values: CDR1 DFQATT, CDR2 SNEGSKA (reference sequence). CDR3 size: 14 residues. This CDR3 reads CSARLQGRVREQYF. As DNA, the CDR3 is TGCAGTGCTAGGTTGCAGGGGAGGGTTCGCGAGCAGTACTTC.

This clonotype was found many times. The chain employs TRBV20-1 and TRBJ2-4, with D tentatively TRBD2 (5 bases). CDR3 length equals 14 residues. CDR1 and CDR2 from the germline V gene are DFQATT and SNEGSKA (reference sequence). V was clipped by 2 bases and J by 4 bases, with 12 bases between them. The CDR3 DNA reads as TGCAGTGCTAGACGCACGGAGGAGAAAAACATTCAGTACTTC. Translation gives CSARRTEEKNIQYF.

J is TRBJ2-1 and V is TRBV4-2; 7 bases are a match to TRBD1. The CDR3 contains 16 residues. Germline CDR1 reads LGHNA; CDR2 reads YNFKEQ. J gave up 0 bases and V 5 bases, and 7 bases lay outside the gene matches. The CDR3 DNA is TGTGCCAGCAGCTTAACAGGGGAGAGCTCCTACAATGAGCAGTTCTTC. Translated, it gives CASSLTGESSYNEQFF.

This clonotype was observed many times. This chain uses TRBV10-3 with TRBJ2-5; D remains ambiguous. Germline V lookup: CDR1 ENHRY, CDR2 SYGVKD. Trimming shortened V by 0 bases and J by 4 bases, and 6 bases separated the two germline ends. CDR3 size: 13 residues. The DNA for the CDR3 is TGTGCCATCAGTGAGTCGGGATCAGAGACCCAGTACTTC. Translated, it gives CAISESGSETQYF.

The DNA of the CDR3 is TGTGCCACCAGTGAACTAAAAGCGGGGGGGCCGCAGGATGAGCAGTTCTTC. This sequence encodes CATSELKAGGPQDEQFF. The V gene is TRBV24-1, the J gene TRBJ2-1, with 10 nucleotides matching TRBD2. CDR1 and CDR2 from the germline V gene are KGHDR and SFDVKD. The CDR3 covers 17 residues. J lost 8 bases, V lost 4 bases, and 13 bases had no gene match.

This chain uses TRBV7-2 with TRBJ1-4; 7 positions agree with TRBD1. V was clipped by 5 bases and J by 12 bases; unmatched bases: 15. There are 15 residues in the CDR3. Germline-derived CDR1 and CDR2 are SGHTA and FQGNSA. The CDR3 DNA reads TGTGCCAGCAGCGCCCGACAGGGTAACGGAGAACAACTGTTTTTT. Translation gives CASSARQGNGEQLFF.

The chain links TRBV6-1 to TRBJ2-2, with TRBD1 identical over 12 bases. Unmatched junction bases numbered 5, after V lost 6 bases and J lost 6 bases. CDR1 is MNHNS and CDR2 is SASEGT in the germline V gene. This CDR3 has 15 residues. This CDR3 is CASRRDRGLSGELFF. CDR3 DNA sequence: TGTGCCAGCAGGAGGGACAGGGGGCTATCCGGGGAGCTGTTTTTT.

This chain uses TRBV20-1 with TRBJ2-1; TRBD2 agrees at 7 bases. Germline V gene sequence: CDR1 DFQATT, CDR2 SNEGSKA (reference sequence). This CDR3 has 15 residues. The J segment lost 0 bases and the V segment lost 7 bases, leaving 9 bases of the junction unmatched. CDR3 nucleotide sequence: TGCAGTGTCAGTAGACTAGCCTCCTCCTACAATGAGCAGTTCTTC. This gives the protein CSVSRLASSYNEQFF.

This clonotype was observed a single time. This sequence joins TRBV20-1 and TRBJ2-7; possible D gene TRBD1, 5 bases. CDR1 is DFQATT and CDR2 is SNEGSKA in the germline V gene (reference sequence). Deletions cut 3 bases from V and 3 bases from J, with 15 bases between. This CDR3 has 14 residues. CDR3 nucleotide sequence: TGCAGTGCTAGGCTACCTGCAGGGTTCTACGAGCAGTACTTC. The encoded protein is CSARLPAGFYEQYF.

V is TRBV6-1 and J is TRBJ2-4; D may match TRBD1 or TRBD2 (5 bases each). Germline assignment: CDR1 MNHNS and CDR2 SASEGT. The CDR3 consists of 17 residues. V lost 6 bases to trimming and J lost 1 base, with 19 bases between them. CDR3 sequence reads: CASSRLGTPSAKNIQYF. The CDR3 bases are TGTGCCAGCAGCCGCCTGGGGACCCCTTCGGCCAAAAACATTCAGTACTTC.

This clonotype was recorded many times. The J gene is TRBJ2-1, the V gene TRBV20-1, with 9 bases lining up with TRBD2. Germline V gene data show CDR1 as DFQATT and CDR2 as SNEGSKA (reference sequence). V lost 1 base to trimming and J lost 8 bases; unmatched junction nucleotides: 3. The CDR3 has 13 amino acids. CDR3 amino acids: CSARASGVYEQFF. As DNA, the CDR3 is TGCAGTGCTAGAGCTAGCGGGGTTTATGAGCAGTTCTTC.

The V and J genes are TRBV6-2 or TRBV6-3 and TRBJ2-3; TRBD2 agrees at 8 bases. The V gene end was trimmed by 5 bases and the J gene end by 7 bases; junction bases not matched to a gene: 11. From germline, CDR1 is MNHEY and CDR2 SVGEGT. The CDR3 loop spans 15 amino acids. CDR3 sequence (DNA): TGTGCCAGCAGTAACTACGGGACTAGTATCAATACGCAGTATTTT. The encoded protein is CASSNYGTSINTQYF.

The chain uses TRBV28 and TRBJ1-1, with D perhaps matching TRBD1 (5 bases). This CDR3 region has 11 residues. Germline CDR1 reads MDHEN; CDR2 reads SYDVKM. V was pared by 2 bases and J by 11 bases, with 9 bases between. CDR3 loop: CASSLRQRAFF. CDR3 in DNA: TGTGCCAGCAGTTTAAGACAGAGGGCTTTCTTT.

V and J are TRBV20-1 and TRBJ1-6; the D gene is possibly TRBD1 (5 bases). This CDR3 has 16 amino acids. Germline V gene data show CDR1 as DFQATT and CDR2 as SNEGSKA (reference sequence). Trimming stripped 6 bases from V and 3 bases from J, with 18 bases between. The CDR3 nucleotides are TGCAGTGCCTACTTTAGAGGGGTCCTCTATAATTCACCCCTCCACTTT. It translates to CSAYFRGVLYNSPLHF.

The chain joins TRBV20-1 to TRBJ2-7; 10 bases align to TRBD1. Looked up from germline, CDR1 is DFQATT and CDR2 is SNEGSKA (reference sequence). This CDR3 comprises 16 residues. V dropped 0 bases and J dropped 5; count of bases not matched to a gene: 10. CDR3 nucleotide sequence: TGCAGTGCTAGAGATCAGACGGGACAGGGGCGGCACGAGCAGTACTTC. Translation: CSARDQTGQGRHEQYF.

This chain joins TRBV4-2 and TRBJ2-3, with D hard to call. In germline, CDR1 is LGHNA, CDR2 YNFKEQ. The CDR3 contains 12 residues. The germline V and J ends were trimmed by 0 bases and 10 bases, with 8 bases remaining between them. The CDR3 nucleotides are TGTGCCAGCAGCCAAGATAACAAGCCGCAGTATTTT. Its protein product is CASSQDNKPQYF.

This clonotype showed up many times. This sequence joins TRBV20-1 and TRBJ2-2; D possibly corresponds to TRBD2 (6 bases). Trimming removed 3 bases from V and 1 base from J, with 12 bases in between. Germline V gene data show CDR1 as DFQATT and CDR2 as SNEGSKA (reference sequence). CDR3 length: 15 amino acids. The CDR3 here is CSASLAGLNTGELFF. The DNA for the CDR3 is TGCAGTGCTAGTTTGGCGGGACTGAACACCGGGGAGCTGTTTTTT.

This clonotype came up a few times. The chain uses TRBV5-5 and TRBJ2-3; no clear D gene. CDR3 size: 14 residues. With 0 bases removed from V and 4 bases from J, the gap between germline ends came to 9 bases. Germline V gene data show CDR1 as SGHKS and CDR2 as YYEKEE (reference sequence). CDR3 sequence reads: CASSLEVSADTQYF. Written as DNA, the CDR3 is TGTGCCAGCAGCTTGGAAGTGTCGGCAGATACGCAGTATTTT.

This clonotype was counted only a few times. The CDR3 nucleotides read TGTGCCACCCTCCCCGGGGGGTCCTACAATGAGCAGTTCTTC. Protein: CATLPGGSYNEQFF. The chain carries TRBV6-4 and TRBJ2-1, with 7 bases identical to TRBD2. V was clipped by 10 bases and J by 1 base; unmatched bases: 7. The CDR3 is 14 amino acids. CDR1 and CDR2 (germline): MRHNA, SNTAGT.

Many counts were recorded for this clonotype. The chain combines TRBV20-1 with TRBJ1-1; D not certain. The CDR3 extends over 11 amino acids. The V gene's germline CDR1 is DFQATT and CDR2 SNEGSKA (reference sequence). The germline V and J ends were trimmed by 0 bases and 8 bases, with 7 bases remaining between them. The CDR3 DNA sequence: TGCAGTGCTAGAGATCGGCTAGAAGCTTTCTTT. Translating gives CSARDRLEAFF.

This clonotype was picked up a small number of times. The V call is TRBV3-1, the J call TRBJ1-3; 7 bases agree with TRBD1. CDR3 length equals 14 residues. Trimming took 7 bases from V and 3 from J; bases not matched to a gene: 6. Germline V gene data show CDR1 as LGHDT and CDR2 as YNNKEL (reference sequence). Here the CDR3 reads CASTPRGFGNTIYF. The CDR3, as DNA: TGTGCCAGCACCCCCAGGGGGTTTGGAAACACCATATATTTT. Filled out from reference TRBV3-1 and TRBJ1-3, the complete variable domain reads DTAVSQTPKYLVTQMGNDKSIKCEQNLGHDTMYWYKQDSKKFLKIMFSYNNKELIINETVPNRFSPKSPDKAHLNLHINSLELGDSAVYFCASTPRGFGNTIYFGEGSWLTVV.

The chain has TRBV5-6 and TRBJ2-5; D might be TRBD1 (6 bases). The CDR3 has 15 amino acids. Germline CDR1 SGHDT, CDR2 YYEEEE. V dropped 1 base and J dropped 2 bases, with 12 bases sitting between them. As DNA, the CDR3 is TGTGCCAGCAGCTTGTTACAGGGTGGGCAAGAGACCCAGTACTTC. This translates into CASSLLQGGQETQYF.

This clonotype has at least ten counts. The rearrangement joins TRBV5-1 to TRBJ2-7, with 7 bases fitting TRBD1. J was trimmed by 0 bases and V by 0 bases; bases with no gene match: 3. This CDR3 spans 15 amino acids. From germline, CDR1 is SGHRS and CDR2 YFSETQ. Written as DNA, the CDR3 is TGCGCCAGCAGCTTGGGGCAGGGGGACTCCTACGAGCAGTACTTC. This codes for CASSLGQGDSYEQYF. Based on the CDR3 plus reference TRBV5-1 and TRBJ2-7, the full variable domain is KAGVTQTPRYLIKTRGQQVTLSCSPISGHRSVSWYQQTPGQGLQFLFEYFSETQRNKGNFPGRFSGRQFSNSRSEMNVSTLELGDSALYLCASSLGQGDSYEQYFGPGTRLTVT.

The V gene is TRBV12-2, the J gene TRBJ2-3; the listed D gene, TRBD1, was not tested against the DNA. TRBV12-2 is classified as a pseudogene. The CDR3 loop spans 21 amino acids. The CDR3 DNA is TGTGCAAGTCGCTTACCTCAGGGGCTGACTACGGCGGGGGAATTCACAGATACGCAGTATTTT. Its protein is CASRLPQGLTTAGEFTDTQYF.